This T cell receptor beta chain originates from a study of T cells in Graves' hyperthyroidism and ophthalmopathy (dated by TCRdb to between 2018 and 2021). Concerning the study at large: Peripheral blood samples were taken at the time of initial diagnosis, prior to any treatment. To identify distinguishing TCR V-J signatures, a discovery cohort of 90 to 100 patients was used, comprising approximately 40 with Graves' ophthalmopathy and about 59 with stable Graves' hyperthyroidism. An independent validation cohort of about 19 hyperthyroidism patients and roughly 16 patients who later progressed to ophthalmopathy tested prospective prediction of ophthalmopathy. The roughly 99 discovery patients were divided at random into training and test sets in a 7:3 ratio. Thyroid tissue and blood T-cell repertoires from six or seven Graves' hyperthyroidism patients were also compared in the study. Once sampling was done, hyperthyroidism patients were given methimazole at a starting dose of 30 mg daily, whereas ophthalmopathy patients were given high-dose intravenous methylprednisolone. The paper reports TCR Vbeta CDR3 sequencing of some 140 peripheral blood samples: around 45 ophthalmopathy, roughly 74 hyperthyroidism and 17 progressor patients. Overall study results and their limits: In cross-validation, a model built on a 13 V-J signature told ophthalmopathy apart from stable hyperthyroidism with under 90% sensitivity and about 81% specificity, and in testing the same model reached 80%/75%. Most expanded thyroid clonotypes (frequency above 0.001) were also detected in blood, a finding suggesting that blood repertoires may reflect thyroid immune responses. In validation, the model predicted progression to ophthalmopathy a median of around 6.5 months before onset, with about 70% sensitivity and about 72% specificity. Sample size was not statistically predetermined, and blinding of investigators to group allocation was not performed.

The TCR beta CDR3 regions were amplified from the RNA transcripts. For the first round of RT-PCR on the TCR CDR3, the HTBI primer set was used together with the Qiagen OneStep RT-PCR kit. Libraries were constructed in a second round of multiplex PCR, after which size selection and purification were performed. Sequencing of the libraries was done on an Illumina HiSeq2000 using paired-end 100 bp reads. Regarding the original processing steps: SOAPnuke was used to process the raw data, removing reads that contained adapters or uncalled bases, had a mean Phred below 15, or lacked an exact match to the constant primer or identifier. High-quality paired reads were merged using COPE v1.2.5, and each unique nucleotide sequence was defined as a clonotype. MiTCR v1.1 was used to align clonotypes to the IMGT TRBV, TRBD and TRBJ reference segments. Analysis was restricted to V-J combinations with a frequency above 0.0001, which covered 99% to 99.2% of repertoires. A TCS score was defined as the ratio of F50 (clonal expansion) to E x V (chaos), with BLOSUM62-based TCRdist applied between CDR3 peptides within each V-J. Welch's t-statistics and random forest reduced fewer than 550 V-J features to 13, which were used in a naive Bayes classifier (R e1071). The raw public reads went through TCRdb reprocessing: fastp at Q25, MiXCR clone calling, in-frame beta chains kept. Rows with one shared CDR3 protein collapse into an entry with the most common genes and DNA. TCRdb, not the authors, supplied the V and J calls. For this sample the table gives some 580,000 distinct CDR3 sequences, of which roughly 16% were detected only once. Less than 3.5% of the sample belongs to the ten largest clones.

Ophthalmopathy patients had moderately to severely active disease, with a Clinical Activity Score of 3 or more, a NOSPECS grade of 4 or more, and a disease duration of less than 3 months. Exclusion was applied to patients with uncontrolled infections, other autoimmune diseases, pregnancy or lactation. Diagnoses were based on clinical symptoms, serum thyroxine and TRAb, thyroid ultrasound and orbital computed tomography. Ficoll-Paque density gradient centrifugation was used to isolate PBMCs from about 9 ml of fresh peripheral blood. Trizol reagent was used to extract total RNA, and RNA quality was then checked on an Agilent 2100 Bioanalyzer. The germline V gene supplies CDR1 SQVTM and CDR2 ANQGSEA. V is shortened by 4 bases, J by 3 bases, and the region joining them spans 12 bases. The CDR3 runs 14 amino acids, cysteine and phenylalanine included. Just the 42-base CDR3 DNA is kept, in frame starting at base 1.

This clonotype was counted between two and nine times. Its recognized antigen is unknown. The input lacks base qualities; no much larger clone sits a single base away. Source material: blood. The chain is made from TRBV29-1 and TRBJ2-2, with the D gene uncertain. The source of this sequence is a woman in her forties with Graves' ophthalmopathy. The CDR3 sequence is CSVGVQEDTGELFF. The nucleotide sequence reads TGCAGCGTTGGGGTCCAAGAGGACACCGGGGAGCTGTTTTTT.